This entry describes one TCR beta chain. This CDR3 is built from 13 residues. Germline loops: CDR1 SQVTM, CDR2 ANQGSEA. Trimming removed 5 bases from V and 2 bases from J; junction bases left unmatched: 5. These data come from a study of OX40 agonist ivuxolimab in advanced cancers. The repertoire was sequenced with immunoSEQ multiplex PCR; TCRdb's copy has only in-frame clones and lacks some. The profile shows about 22,000 clones, roughly 90% of them singletons. Here the sequenced sample was CD4+ or CD8+ T cells sorted from blood, taken in a trial of the OX40 agonist ivuxolimab. V and J are TRBV29-1 and TRBJ2-7; 8 bases map to TRBD2. The clonotype was recovered from an adult with an advanced solid tumor such as melanoma, head and neck, liver or kidney cancer. The CDR3 nucleotides are TGCAGCGTTTCCGGGACTAGGCCCTACGAGCAGTACTTC. It codes for CSVSGTRPYEQYF.